Detailed here is one T cell receptor beta chain. Its specificity is not known. The data are from a study of long-term antiretroviral therapy in people with HIV. The study drew at least one pre-ART and at least two post-ART PBMC samples from every donor. General study results and limits: At every time point, clones expanded before ART dominated the repertoire. Repertoires with HIV possessed tighter CDR3 length spans than those of controls. Post-ART diversity increased but stayed below transplant donor controls.

It was version v3.0 of the immunoSEQ assay that was run at survey level. Here immunoSEQ multiplex PCR was the method, and the copy in TCRdb shows in-frame clones only, minus some. Among about 19,000 clones listed, roughly 80% were seen once. The input for sequencing was unsorted PBMCs, taken 0.9 years after starting antiretroviral therapy. The sequence derives from a man between 18 and 35 years old with HIV.

The CDR3 DNA follows: TGTGCCAGCAGCTTGTGGATAGGGAGATGGTGGGAAGCTTTCTTT. The encoded protein is CASSLWIGRWWEAFF. The V gene is TRBV5-6, the J gene TRBJ1-1; unclear D gene. Germline V gene sequence: CDR1 SGHDT, CDR2 YYEEEE. V was pared by 1 base and J by 8 bases, with 18 bases between. This CDR3 region has 15 residues.